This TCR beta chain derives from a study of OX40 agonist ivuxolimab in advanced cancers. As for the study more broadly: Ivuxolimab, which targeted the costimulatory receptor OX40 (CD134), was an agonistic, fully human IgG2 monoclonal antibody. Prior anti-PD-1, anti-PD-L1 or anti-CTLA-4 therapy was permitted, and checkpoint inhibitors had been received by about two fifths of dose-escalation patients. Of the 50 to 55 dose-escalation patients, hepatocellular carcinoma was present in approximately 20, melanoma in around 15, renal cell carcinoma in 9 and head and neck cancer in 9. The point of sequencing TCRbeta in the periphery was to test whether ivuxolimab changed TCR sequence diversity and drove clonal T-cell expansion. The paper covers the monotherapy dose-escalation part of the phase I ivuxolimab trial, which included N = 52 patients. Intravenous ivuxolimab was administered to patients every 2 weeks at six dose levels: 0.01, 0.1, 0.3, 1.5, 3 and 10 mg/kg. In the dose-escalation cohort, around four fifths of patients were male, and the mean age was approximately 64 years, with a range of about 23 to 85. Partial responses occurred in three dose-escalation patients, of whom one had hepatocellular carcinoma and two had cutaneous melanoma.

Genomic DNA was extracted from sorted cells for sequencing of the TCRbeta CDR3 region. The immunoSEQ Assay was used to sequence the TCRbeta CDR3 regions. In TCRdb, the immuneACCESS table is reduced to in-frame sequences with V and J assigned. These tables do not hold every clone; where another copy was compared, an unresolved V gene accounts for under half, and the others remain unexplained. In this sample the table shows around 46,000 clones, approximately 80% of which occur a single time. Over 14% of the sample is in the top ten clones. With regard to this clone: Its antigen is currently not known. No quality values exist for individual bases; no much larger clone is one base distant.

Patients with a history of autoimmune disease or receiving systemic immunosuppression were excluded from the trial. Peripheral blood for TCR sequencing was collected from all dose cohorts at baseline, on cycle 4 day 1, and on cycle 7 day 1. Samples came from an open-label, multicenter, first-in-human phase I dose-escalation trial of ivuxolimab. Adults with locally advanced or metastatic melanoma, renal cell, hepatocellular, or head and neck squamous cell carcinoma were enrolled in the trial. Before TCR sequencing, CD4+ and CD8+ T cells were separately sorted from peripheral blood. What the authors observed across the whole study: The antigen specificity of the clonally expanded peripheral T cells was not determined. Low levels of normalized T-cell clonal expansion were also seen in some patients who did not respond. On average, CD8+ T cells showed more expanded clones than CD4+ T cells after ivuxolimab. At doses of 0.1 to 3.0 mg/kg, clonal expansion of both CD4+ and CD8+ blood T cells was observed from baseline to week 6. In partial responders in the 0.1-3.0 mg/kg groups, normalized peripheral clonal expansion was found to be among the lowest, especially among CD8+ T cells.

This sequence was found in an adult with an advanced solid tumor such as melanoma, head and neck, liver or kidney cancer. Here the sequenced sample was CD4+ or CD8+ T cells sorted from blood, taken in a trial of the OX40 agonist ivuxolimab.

The CDR3 region reads CASSLLAGGSGANVLTF. The DNA is TGTGCCAGCAGCTTATTGGCGGGAGGTTCTGGGGCCAACGTCCTGACTTTC. The chain uses TRBV7-6 and TRBJ2-6; a stretch of 8 junction bases matches TRBD2. At the junction V is shortened by 2 bases and J by 1 base; bases outside the gene matches: 4. CDR1 and CDR2 are drawn from the germline V gene: SGHVS, FNYEAQ. CDR3 length: 17 amino acids, cysteine to phenylalanine. Just CDR3 DNA is preserved here, 51 bases in frame from base 1. Supplemented by the reference TRBV7-6 and TRBJ2-6 proteins around the CDR3, the complete variable domain is GAGVSQSPRYKVTKRGQDVALRCDPISGHVSLYWYRQALGQGPEFLTYFNYEAQQDKSGLPNDRFSAERPEGSISTLTIQRTEQRDSAMYRCASSLLAGGSGANVLTFGAGSRLTVL.